What follows describes a single TCR beta chain. Its target is not known. This record belongs to a study of graft-versus-host responses after intestinal transplantation. Study background: Each transplant was multivisceral, liver-intestinal, or isolated intestinal. Whole-study findings and limits: Some GvH clones were seen earlier in gut or blood, suggesting intestinal origin.

Data came from immunoSEQ multiplex PCR; TCRdb stores just in-frame clones and leaves some out. The sample holds 70,000 to 80,000 clones; about 90% are singletons and the top ten take approximately 1.3%. The ends lost 1 base at V and 5 bases at J; junction bases unmatched: 11. CDR1 and CDR2 (germline): SGDLS, YYNGEE. The CDR3 length is 17 residues. The receptor was derived from a human donor who received an intestinal transplant. This chain uses TRBV9 with TRBJ2-5; 10 bases align to TRBD2. The sample in question was unstimulated CD8+ T cells sorted from spleen or lymph node cells, obtained before intestinal transplant. The CDR3 sequence: CASSVSGGAIGLETQYF. The CDR3 DNA is TGTGCCAGCAGCGTAAGCGGGGGGGCAATTGGTTTGGAGACCCAGTACTTC. The variable domain in full, with the rest retrieved from reference TRBV9 and TRBJ2-5, is DSGVTQTPKHLITATGQRVTLRCSPRSGDLSVYWYQQSLDQGLQFLIQYYNGEERAKGNILERFSAQQFPDLHSELNLSSLELGDSALYFCASSVSGGAIGLETQYFGPGTRLLVL.